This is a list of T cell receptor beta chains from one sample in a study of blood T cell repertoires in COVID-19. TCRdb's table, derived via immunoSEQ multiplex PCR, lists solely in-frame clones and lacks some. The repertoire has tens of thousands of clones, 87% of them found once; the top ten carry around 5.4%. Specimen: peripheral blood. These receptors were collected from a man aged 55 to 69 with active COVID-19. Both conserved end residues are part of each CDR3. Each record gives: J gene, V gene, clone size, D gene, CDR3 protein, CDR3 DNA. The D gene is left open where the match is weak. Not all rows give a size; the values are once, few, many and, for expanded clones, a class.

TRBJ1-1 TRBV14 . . CASSQQGNLNTEAFF TGTGCCAGCAGCCAACAGGGGAATTTAAACACTGAAGCTTTCTTT
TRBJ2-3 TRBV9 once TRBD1 CASSEAGGPPFGTDTQYF TGTGCCAGCAGCGAGGCAGGGGGCCCCCCTTTTGGGACAGATACGCAGTATTTT
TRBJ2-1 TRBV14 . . CASSQALQNWGDEQFF TGTGCCAGCAGCCAAGCGTTGCAGAATTGGGGCGATGAGCAGTTCTTC
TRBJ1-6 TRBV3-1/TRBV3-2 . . CASSQVSQSSPLHF TGTGCCAGCAGCCAAGTGTCCCAGTCTTCACCCCTCCACTTT
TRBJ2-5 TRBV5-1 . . CASSKSPETQYF TGCGCCAGCAGCAAGAGCCCAGAGACCCAGTACTTC
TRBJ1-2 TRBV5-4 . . CASSFGSADGYTF TGTGCCAGCAGTTTCGGGTCCGCAGATGGCTACACCTTC
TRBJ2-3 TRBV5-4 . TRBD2 CASSPSGSSTDTQYF TGTGCCAGCAGTCCTAGCGGTTCTAGCACAGATACGCAGTATTTT
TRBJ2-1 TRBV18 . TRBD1 CASSPSLRGQGENEQFF TGTGCCAGCTCACCAAGCCTTAGGGGACAGGGGGAGAATGAGCAGTTCTTC
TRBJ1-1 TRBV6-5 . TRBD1 CASSSPSTGLNTEAFF TGTGCCAGCAGTTCTCCATCGACAGGGCTGAACACTGAAGCTTTCTTT
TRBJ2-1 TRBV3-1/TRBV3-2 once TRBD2 CASRAEAGVSYNEQFF TGTGCCAGCAGGGCGGAAGCGGGGGTTTCCTACAATGAGCAGTTCTTC
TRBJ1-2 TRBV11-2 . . CASSLAGVNYGYTF TGTGCCAGCAGCTTAGCGGGAGTCAACTATGGCTACACCTTC